The rows below give T cell receptor beta chains drawn from one sample of a study of blood T cells in healthy people across ages. TCRdb passed the 5' RACE reads through MiXCR, listing each CDR3 protein once. The table shows 600,000 or so distinct CDR3 sequences, with about 45% occurring only once. Sequenced input: blood. Receptors were obtained from an elderly man in good health. CDR3s include the opening cysteine and the closing phenylalanine or tryptophan. A D gene is named only where the DNA matches it firmly. Where a row states a size, it is once, few, many or the class of an expanded clone; other rows omit it.

TRBV7-9	.	TRBJ1-5	.	TGTGCCAGCAGCTTAGGGGCAGGTGCCAAGCCCCAGCATTTT	CASSLGAGAKPQHF
TRBV20-1	few	TRBJ2-1	TRBD2	TGCAGTGCTAGACAAAGGCCTAGCGGGAGGAACAATGAGCAGTTCTTC	CSARQRPSGRNNEQFF
TRBV6-5	few	TRBJ2-5	.	TGTGCCAGCAGGCAGGGGTCCGGGACCCAGTACTTC	CASRQGSGTQYF
TRBV20-1	.	TRBJ1-5	.	TGCAGTGCGGCAGGGATAGATAGCAATCAGCCCCAGCATTTT	CSAAGIDSNQPQHF
TRBV6-2/TRBV6-3	.	TRBJ2-5	TRBD2	TGTGCCAGCAGTCCCGGGACTAGCGGGACCGAAAGTGGAGAGACCCAGTACTTC	CASSPGTSGTESGETQYF
TRBV7-9	.	TRBJ2-5	.	TGTGCCAGCAGCTATAGCTGGGGCACTAACCAAGAGACCCAGTACTTC	CASSYSWGTNQETQYF
TRBV9	few	TRBJ2-7	.	TGTGCCAGCAGCGTAGGTGAGGGGCCCTACGAGCAGTACTTC	CASSVGEGPYEQYF
TRBV27	.	TRBJ2-7	TRBD1	TGTGCCAGCAGTTTAAGACAGGGGTCGGGGATCTCCTACGAGCAGTACTTC	CASSLRQGSGISYEQYF
TRBV29-1	.	TRBJ2-3	.	TGCCGCGTTGGATGGAGCCTCACTTGCACAGATACGCAGTATTTT	CRVGWSLTCTDTQYF
TRBV12-3/TRBV12-4	.	TRBJ2-7	.	TGTGCCAGCAGACCTGGGACCCCAGGGGAGCAGTACTTC	CASRPGTPGEQYF
TRBV20-1	.	TRBJ2-5	.	TGCAGTGCTAAGCTGCTACCCCAAGAGACCCAGTACTTC	CSAKLLPQETQYF
TRBV20-1	few	TRBJ2-5	.	TGCAGTGCTATCCCCCGGACGCCCGGCGGGGAGACCCAGTACTTC	CSAIPRTPGGETQYF
TRBV7-2	.	TRBJ2-4	.	TGTGCCAGCAGCGTCCGACAGGGAGGCATTCAGTACTTC	CASSVRQGGIQYF
TRBV28	.	TRBJ2-7	.	TGTGCCAGCACCATGGGGGGTGCAGGCTCCTACGAGCAGTACTTC	CASTMGGAGSYEQYF
TRBV6-5	many	TRBJ2-1	.	TGTGCCAGCAGTTACACTGCGGGCAGCTCCTACAATGAGCAGTTCTTC	CASSYTAGSSYNEQFF
TRBV7-2	.	TRBJ1-1	.	TGTGCCAGCAGCTTAATGGCTGAAGCTTTCTTT	CASSLMAEAFF
TRBV5-5	.	TRBJ1-4	.	TGTGCCAGCAGCTTGGGCCAGGGGTACGCGGGTTCTGAAAAACTGTTTTTT	CASSLGQGYAGSEKLFF
TRBV2	.	TRBJ1-2	.	TGTGCCAGCAGTATCGGAAAGATCTATGGCTACACCTTC	CASSIGKIYGYTF
TRBV6-5	once	TRBJ2-5	.	TGTGCCAGCAGGACTGGGTACCAAGAGACCCGGTTCTTC	CASRTGYQETRFF
TRBV12-5	.	TRBJ2-2	.	TGTGCTAGTGGTTTGGCCCCGGACAGCCCCGGGTACACCGGGGAGCTGTTTTTT	CASGLAPDSPGYTGELFF
TRBV20-1	.	TRBJ1-5	.	TGCAGTGCTAGGTCGGCGGACCCGCCCCAGCATTTT	CSARSADPPQHF
TRBV4-3	.	TRBJ2-3	.	TGCGCCAGCAGCCAAGAGGGCAGAAGAGCAGACTACGCAGATACGCAGTATTTT	CASSQEGRRADYADTQYF
TRBV3-1	.	TRBJ1-2	.	TGTGCCAGCAGCCAAGCTAAAGGGACAAGAGATGGCTACACCTTC	CASSQAKGTRDGYTF
TRBV6-6	many	TRBJ2-1	.	TGTGCCAGCAGTTACCAAAGGGTTGGGTTCTACAATGAGCAGTTCTTC	CASSYQRVGFYNEQFF
TRBV6-6	many	TRBJ2-1	TRBD2	TGTGCCAGCAGCCACGGACTAGCGGGGGAGATCGACGAGCAGTTCTTC	CASSHGLAGEIDEQFF
TRBV15	.	TRBJ2-7	.	TGTGCCACCAGCAGAGGTGCTTCTGGGTACGAGCAGTACTTC	CATSRGASGYEQYF
TRBV7-7	.	TRBJ2-3	.	TGTGCTAGCTCAGGCATCCGGGGAGATACGCAGTATTTT	CASSGIRGDTQYF
TRBV9	.	TRBJ1-1	.	TGTGCCAGCAGCGTAGGGTTTATGAACACTGAAGCTTTCTTT	CASSVGFMNTEAFF
TRBV12-3/TRBV12-4	few	TRBJ2-7	.	TGTGCCAGCAGTTTACCAGGACTGGCGCAGTACTTC	CASSLPGLAQYF
TRBV4-3	.	TRBJ2-7	TRBD2	TGCGCCAGCAGCCAAGAACTAGCGGGGAGCGAGCAGTACTTC	CASSQELAGSEQYF
TRBV12-5	.	TRBJ1-2	.	TGTGCTAGTGGTTTGACACTCGGGGCGGCGGATGGCTACACCTTC	CASGLTLGAADGYTF
TRBV6-6	.	TRBJ1-3	.	TGTGCCAGCAGTTACTCGAATATAGGGGTTGGAAACACCATATATTTT	CASSYSNIGVGNTIYF
TRBV7-9	few	TRBJ2-7	.	TGTGCCAGCCACACCGACAGTCGGGAGCAGTACTTC	CASHTDSREQYF
TRBV29-1	few	TRBJ1-1	.	TGCAACGTTGTGCCGAACACTGAAGCTTTCTTT	CNVVPNTEAFF
TRBV11-2	few	TRBJ2-7	.	TGTGCCAGCAGCCGGATACTCGGTACCTACGAGCAGTACTTC	CASSRILGTYEQYF
TRBV20-1	few	TRBJ1-5	TRBD1	TGCAGTGCTCCGTCAGGGGGAGGGCAGCCCCAGCATTTT	CSAPSGGGQPQHF
TRBV6-6	few	TRBJ1-5	TRBD1	TGTGCCAGCAGTTCTAAACAGGGGAGCAGCAATCAGCCCCAGCATTTT	CASSSKQGSSNQPQHF
TRBV27	.	TRBJ2-1	TRBD2	TGTGCCAGCAGTCCCAGGGGTAGCGGGGGATACAATGAGCAGTTCTTC	CASSPRGSGGYNEQFF
TRBV6-6	many	TRBJ2-1	.	TGTGCCAGCAGTTACGGCGGGGTAACTTACAATGAGCAGTTCTTC	CASSYGGVTYNEQFF
TRBV13	.	TRBJ2-4	.	TGTGCCAGCAGCTTTGGCAAGGACAGCATTCAGTACTTC	CASSFGKDSIQYF
TRBV5-1	.	TRBJ2-1	TRBD2	TGCGCCAGCAGCTTGGTGCAGGGACTAGGCAGTGAGCAGTTCTTC	CASSLVQGLGSEQFF
TRBV4-3	few	TRBJ1-1	.	TGCGCCAGCAGCCAAGAAGTTGCGTACGTAGCTTTCTTT	CASSQEVAYVAFF
TRBV4-3	.	TRBJ2-5	TRBD2	TGCGCCAGCAGCCAATCCGGGACTACCGCCGCGCGGCAGTACTTC	CASSQSGTTAARQYF
TRBV29-1	many	TRBJ1-2	.	TGCAGCGTTGAAAATGCAGGGGTAGGCTACACCTTC	CSVENAGVGYTF
TRBV30	.	TRBJ1-1	TRBD1	TGTGCCTGGAGTCTCCCGGGACAGGAGCATGAAGCTTTCTTT	CAWSLPGQEHEAFF
TRBV7-9	.	TRBJ2-3	TRBD2	TGTGCCAGCAGCAAACTAGCGGGGTACACAGATACGCAGTATTTT	CASSKLAGYTDTQYF
TRBV5-1	few	TRBJ1-1	.	TGCGCCAGCAGCTTGGGCGGGACACTTTCTAGGGGCACTGAAGCTTTCTTT	CASSLGGTLSRGTEAFF